Shown below are 8 T cell receptor beta chains from a single sample sequenced in a study of T cell repertoires in cytomegalovirus infection. TCRdb independently ran MiXCR on the reads; one entry per CDR3 protein. The data hold about 100,000 distinct CDR3 sequences, with more than 15% observed a single time. Input material: PBMCs. All receptors derive from a human donor in good health (CMV status not recorded). Some clones in this sample may be carry-over from other donors' samples.

The V gene is TRBV7-9, the J gene TRBJ2-3; TRBD2 matches 13 bases. Per the germline V gene, CDR1 is SEHNR and CDR2 is FQNEAQ (reference sequence). The V segment lost 6 bases and the J segment 6 bases; nucleotides outside the gene matches: 15. This CDR3 is built from 18 residues. CDR3 loop: CASSDDPGLAGPGDTQYF. In DNA form, the CDR3 reads TGTGCCAGCAGTGACGACCCGGGACTAGCGGGGCCTGGGGATACGCAGTATTTT.

V is TRBV6-6 and J is TRBJ2-3; D is tentatively TRBD1 or TRBD2 (5 bases each). This CDR3 is built from 14 residues. V was clipped by 5 bases and J by 2 bases, with 11 bases between them. Looked up from germline, CDR1 is MNHNY and CDR2 is SVGAGI (reference sequence). The CDR3 is CASSVGTVTDTQYF. CDR3 sequence (DNA): TGTGCCAGCAGTGTGGGGACGGTCACAGATACGCAGTATTTT.

This clonotype was detected ten times or more. The chain carries TRBV4-2 and TRBJ1-1, with D unresolved. V was pared by 4 bases and J by 3 bases, with 9 bases between. The CDR3 runs to 13 residues. Per germline, CDR1 LGHNA and CDR2 YNFKEQ. This chain's CDR3 is CASSPRLDTEAFF. The CDR3 DNA is TGTGCCAGCAGCCCCCGACTAGACACTGAAGCTTTCTTT.

This clonotype was observed a handful of times. V usage is TRBV28 and J usage is TRBJ2-7; tentatively, D is TRBD2 (6 bases). The length of the CDR3 is 12 residues. V lost 5 bases to trimming and J lost 7 bases, with 12 bases between them. Germline V CDR1 and CDR2: MDHEN, SYDVKM. The CDR3 loop is CASSLNREEQYF. The CDR3 bases are TGTGCCAGCAGTCTAAACCGGGAGGAGCAGTACTTC.

This clonotype was observed a handful of times. The V gene is TRBV29-1, the J gene TRBJ2-7; the D gene could be TRBD1 or TRBD2 (5 bases each). Germline V CDR1 and CDR2: SQVTM, ANQGSEA. V dropped 6 bases and J dropped 2 bases, with 8 bases sitting between them. CDR3 length: 11 residues. Here the CDR3 DNA reads TGCAGCGTAGGGGACCCCTACGAGCAGTACTTC. It yields the protein CSVGDPYEQYF.

This clonotype was seen ten or more times. The chain has TRBV4-1 and TRBJ1-1, with D hard to call. V was pared by 6 bases and J by 0 bases, with 11 bases between. Germline V gene lookup returns CDR1 MGHRA and CDR2 YSYEKL. The CDR3 loop spans 14 amino acids. CDR3 amino acids: CASRSAGLNTEAFF. CDR3 bases: TGCGCCAGCAGATCCGCAGGATTGAACACTGAAGCTTTCTTT.

This clonotype appeared a few times. The genes are TRBV7-9 and TRBJ2-3; 8 bases agree with TRBD2. From germline, CDR1 is SEHNR and CDR2 FQNEAQ (reference sequence). This CDR3 comprises 16 residues. J lost 2 bases, V lost 5 bases, and 9 bases had no gene match. CDR3 amino acids: CASSPGVAGFTDTQYF. The CDR3 region has the DNA TGTGCCAGCAGCCCGGGGGTAGCGGGGTTCACAGATACGCAGTATTTT. Combining the CDR3 with reference TRBV7-9 and TRBJ2-3 gives the whole variable domain DTGVSQNPRHKITKRGQNVTFRCDPISEHNRLYWYRQTLGQGPEFLTYFQNEAQLEKSRLLSDRFSAERPKGSFSTLEIQRTEQGDSAMYLCASSPGVAGFTDTQYFGPGTRLTVL.

This clonotype was observed many times. V is TRBV9 and J is TRBJ2-4; 7 positions agree with TRBD1. Per germline, CDR1 SGDLS and CDR2 YYNGEE. The CDR3 totals 16 residues. V lost 0 bases and J lost 8; bases outside the gene matches: 11. This CDR3 reads CASSVEGATWGDIQYF. In DNA, the CDR3 is TGTGCCAGCAGCGTAGAGGGGGCAACCTGGGGAGACATTCAGTACTTC.